The clone carrying this T cell receptor beta chain is medium-sized by share. The antigen remains unidentified. These data are taken from a study of T-cell reconstitution after alpha-beta-depleted transplantation in children. Study-wide findings and caveats: Several patients had high TCRbeta diversity at day 60; it came from surviving recipient T cells and thymic progenitors. Hyperexpanded clones declined; after one year, newly produced T cells mostly supplied diversity. Reported findings indicate that, about two months after transplant, alpha-beta T cells came from several hundred expanded clones, which were derived from non-depleted graft cells.

This CDR3 has 15 amino acids. CDR1 is SGDLS and CDR2 is YYNGEE in the germline V gene. The junction had 5 bases not matched to a gene; V was cut back by 4 bases and J by 3 bases. Unique molecular identifiers were incorporated when the TCRbeta library was constructed. Each CDR3 protein gets one entry after TCRdb re-called the PCR reads with MiXCR. The profile shows some 5,000 distinct CDR3 sequences, 7.3% of them singletons. The chain joins TRBV9 to TRBJ2-1; TRBD1 aligns across 9 bases. The sample in question was PBMCs, mostly from graft donor cells, obtained 60 days after TCRalphabeta/CD19-depleted stem cell transplant. The TCR originated in a boy under three years old who had a stem cell transplant for SCID, so the T cells may come from the graft donor. The CDR3 reads CASSYWDRVYNEQFF. The CDR3, as DNA: TGTGCCAGCAGCTATTGGGACAGGGTCTACAATGAGCAGTTCTTC.